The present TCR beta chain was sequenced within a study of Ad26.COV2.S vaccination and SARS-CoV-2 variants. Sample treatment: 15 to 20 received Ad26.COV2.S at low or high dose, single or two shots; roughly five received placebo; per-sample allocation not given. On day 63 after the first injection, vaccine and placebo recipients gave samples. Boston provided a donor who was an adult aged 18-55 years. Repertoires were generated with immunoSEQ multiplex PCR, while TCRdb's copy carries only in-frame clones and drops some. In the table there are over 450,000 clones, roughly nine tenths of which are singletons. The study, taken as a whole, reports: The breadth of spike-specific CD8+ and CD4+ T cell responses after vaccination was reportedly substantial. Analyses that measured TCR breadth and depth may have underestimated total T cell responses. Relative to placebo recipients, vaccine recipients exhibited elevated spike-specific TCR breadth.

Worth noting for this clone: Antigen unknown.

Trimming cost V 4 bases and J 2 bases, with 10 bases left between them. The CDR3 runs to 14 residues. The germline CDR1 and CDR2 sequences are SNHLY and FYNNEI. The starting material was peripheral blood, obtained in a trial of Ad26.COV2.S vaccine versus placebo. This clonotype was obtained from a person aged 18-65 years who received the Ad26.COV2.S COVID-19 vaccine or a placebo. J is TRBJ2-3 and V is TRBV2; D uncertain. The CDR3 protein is CASSGFLDTDTQYF. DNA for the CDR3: TGTGCCAGCAGTGGCTTCCTGGACACAGATACGCAGTATTTT.